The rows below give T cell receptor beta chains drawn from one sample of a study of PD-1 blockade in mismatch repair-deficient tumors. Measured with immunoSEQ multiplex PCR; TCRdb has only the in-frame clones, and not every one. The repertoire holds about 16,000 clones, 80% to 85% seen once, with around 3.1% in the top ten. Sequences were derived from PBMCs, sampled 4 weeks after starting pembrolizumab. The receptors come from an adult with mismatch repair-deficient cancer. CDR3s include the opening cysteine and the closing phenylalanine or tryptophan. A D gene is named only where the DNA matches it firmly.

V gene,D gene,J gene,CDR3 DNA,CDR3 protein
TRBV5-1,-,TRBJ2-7,TGCGCCAGCAGCCCCCCTCCAGGCAGGGTGGCATACGAGCAGTACTTC,CASSPPPGRVAYEQYF
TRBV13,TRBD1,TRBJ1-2,TGTGCCAGCAGCTTAGGGGAAGGACAGGGGGCCGGTGGCTACACCTTC,CASSLGEGQGAGGYTF
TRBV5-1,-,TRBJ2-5,TGCGCCAGCAGCGCAGCGGCTATGGCGGAGACCCAGTACTTC,CASSAAAMAETQYF
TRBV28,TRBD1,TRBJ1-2,TGTGCCAGCGGGAAACCGGGACAGGGCTTTGTTGGCTACACCTTC,CASGKPGQGFVGYTF
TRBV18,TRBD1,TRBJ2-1,TGTGCCAGCTCACCCCCGGGACAGGGCTCCTACAATGAGCAGTTCTTC,CASSPPGQGSYNEQFF
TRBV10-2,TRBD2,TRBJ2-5,TGCGCCAGCAAGAAGGGGACTAGCGGGAGAGTAGAGACCCAGTACTTC,CASKKGTSGRVETQYF
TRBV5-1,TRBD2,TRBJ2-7,TGCGCCAGCAGCTTAGTAGGACTAGCGGGTATCGAGCAGTACTTC,CASSLVGLAGIEQYF
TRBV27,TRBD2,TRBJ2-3,TGTGCCAGCAGTTTAACTAGCGGAGATACGCAGTATTTT,CASSLTSGDTQYF
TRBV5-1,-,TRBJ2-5,TGCGCCAGCAGCCTGGGCGTCCAAGAGACCCAGTACTTC,CASSLGVQETQYF
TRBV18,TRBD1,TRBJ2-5,TGTGCCAGCTCACCACCGGGACAGTACCAAGAGACCCAGTACTTC,CASSPPGQYQETQYF
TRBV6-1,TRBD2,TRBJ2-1,TGTGCCAGCAGTGAAACGGCTAGCGGGAGGCTTGAACAGTTCTTC,CASSETASGRLEQFF
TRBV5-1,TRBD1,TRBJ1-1,TGCGCCAGCAGCCCTGGTCAGGGGGTCGCGGGTGAAGCTTTCTTT,CASSPGQGVAGEAFF
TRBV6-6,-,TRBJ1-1,TGTGCCAGCAGTTCGGGAGTGAACACTGAAGCTTTCTTT,CASSSGVNTEAFF
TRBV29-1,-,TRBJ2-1,TGCAGCGTGTCTGGCGGGGTCCGGATTTACGAGCAGTTCTTC,CSVSGGVRIYEQFF
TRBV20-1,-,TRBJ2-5,TGCAGTGCTAGAGATCAATGGACCCAGTACTTC,CSARDQWTQYF
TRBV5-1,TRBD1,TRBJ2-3,TGCGCCCCCATGAGGGGACAGCACACAGATACGCAGTATTTT,CAPMRGQHTDTQYF